This T cell receptor (beta chain) was recorded in a study of T-cell memory formation after mild COVID-19. In germline, CDR1 is SQVTM, CDR2 ANQGSEA. This CDR3 has 13 amino acids. Trimming removed 5 bases from V and 8 bases from J; junction bases left unmatched: 9. In TCRdb, the 5' RACE reads were re-called with MiXCR into one record per CDR3 protein. The table has about 150,000 distinct CDR3 sequences, about 5.7% seen once; the top ten hold around 2%. This clonotype appeared a few times. The receptor was isolated from an adult woman who had mild COVID-19 (a few samples of this study predate the infection). Cell type and time point are not known. V gene TRBV29-1 combines with J gene TRBJ1-2; 9 bases are a match to TRBD1. The specimen sequenced was PBMCs or a T cell subset sorted from them (not recorded which). The CDR3 spells CSVSTSDRGGYTF. Written as DNA, the CDR3 is TGCAGCGTTTCGACTTCGGACAGGGGCGGCTACACCTTC.